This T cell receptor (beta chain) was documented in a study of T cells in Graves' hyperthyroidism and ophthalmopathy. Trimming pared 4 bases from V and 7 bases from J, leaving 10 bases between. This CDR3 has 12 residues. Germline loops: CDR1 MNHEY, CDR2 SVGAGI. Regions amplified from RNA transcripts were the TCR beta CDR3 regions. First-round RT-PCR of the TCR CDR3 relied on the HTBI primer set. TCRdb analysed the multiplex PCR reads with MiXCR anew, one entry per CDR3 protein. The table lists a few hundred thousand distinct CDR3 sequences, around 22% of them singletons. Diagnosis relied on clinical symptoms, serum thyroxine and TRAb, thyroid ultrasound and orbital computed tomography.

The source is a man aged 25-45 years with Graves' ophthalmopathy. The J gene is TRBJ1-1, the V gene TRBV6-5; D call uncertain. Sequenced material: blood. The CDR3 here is CASSSRDFEAFF. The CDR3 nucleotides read TGTGCCAGCAGTTCGAGGGATTTTGAAGCTTTCTTT.